The TCR beta chain under discussion was sequenced for a study of CD8+ T cells in alopecia areata listed by TCRdb under 2018. About the full investigation: The treated patients took part in an open-label pilot trial in which moderate-to-severe alopecia areata was treated with oral tofacitinib at 5 to 10 mg twice daily. Patients received tofacitinib for 6 to 18 months and were then followed off drug for 6 months to check for delayed response and recurrence. To study T cell clonal expansion in alopecia areata, the researchers applied high-throughput TCRbeta sequencing to both the C3H/HeJ mouse model and human patients. The SALT score, which quantifies the percentage of affected scalp surface area, was used to measure disease severity in treated patients. Tofacitinib-treated patients had biopsies at baseline and at 4 and 24 weeks of treatment, with a later scalp biopsy in several patients. In humans, TCRbeta sequencing was performed on scalp tissue and on sorted CD4+ and CD8+ peripheral blood T cells from healthy controls and from patients with patchy or totalis/universalis alopecia areata. RNA was obtained with the PAXgene miRNA kit for fixed scalp, the miRNeasy kit for PBMCs, and the RNeasy kit for mouse skin. Scalp clonality was compared across normal scalp (n=4), patchy alopecia areata scalp (n=8), and alopecia totalis/universalis scalp (n=8). TCRbeta CDR3 regions were amplified by immunoSEQ multiplex PCR with 35 Vbeta forward and 13 Jbeta reverse primers. The paper as a whole reports these results and caveats: The treated cohort was small, with a single nonresponder, so links between baseline CD8+ expansion and response need larger studies. Lesional scalp, especially in alopecia totalis/universalis, showed higher clonality and more expanded CD8+ clones than normal scalp, suggesting antigenic drive. During tofacitinib treatment, many expanded lesional clones remained in scalp and blood, and this persistence may partly explain relapse after treatment is stopped. Unlike mouse skin, which is dominated by gammadelta T cells, normal human skin has resident alphabeta T cells that are also sequenced, and this complicates analysis of the scalp TCR repertoire. Scalp clonality and the number of expanded CD8+ clones among the top 100 scalp clones were significantly decreased by tofacitinib. Shared TCR sequences between patients were less evident than in mice, which may be partly attributable to HLA diversity in the patient population.

Based on the germline V gene, the CDR1 and CDR2 sequences are MGHRA and YSYEKL. The CDR3 runs 16 residues from the cysteine to the phenylalanine. The read is trimmed to its CDR3 DNA, 48 bases read in frame from base 1. A distance of 10 bases separates the germline ends of V and J, which lose 0 bases and 1 base respectively. Library creation used the immunoSEQ multiplex PCR assay. RNA was extracted from all samples and reverse transcribed into cDNA, which served as template for TCR sequencing. SuperScript III was used for first-strand cDNA synthesis, primed with a 2:1 mix of oligo-dT and random hexamers. Amplification bias was assessed with a synthetic immune receptor repertoire, and residual bias was removed computationally. The original methods were these. Raw reads were preprocessed to remove errors, and CDR3 was defined by IMGT conventions from the conserved cysteine to phenylalanine. Clonality was computed as 1 minus the Shannon entropy, with the entropy normalized by log2 of the number of productive unique TCRs. Scalp TCRbeta sequences were cross-referenced with sorted blood CD4 and CD8 repertoires so that the CD4 or CD8 identity of scalp clones could be inferred. TCRdb obtained this table from immuneACCESS and retained in-frame rearrangements with V and J assigned. These tables miss some clones; where compared with another copy, unresolved V genes account for less than half of the shortfall, and the remainder is unexplained. The V and J calls and clone size come from that table; D and trimming were worked out from the DNA. The sample table lists 85,000 to 110,000 clones, approximately 90% of them with a count of one. Around 10% of the sample is held by the ten biggest clonotypes.

This clone was seen once. Its antigen is currently not known. Per-nucleotide qualities are absent, and no much larger clonotype sits a single base away. The treatment or condition tag for this specimen amounts to: oral pan-JAK inhibitor, 5-10 mg twice daily. Lesional scalp punch biopsies and peripheral blood were collected from alopecia areata patients. PBMCs were separated by density centrifugation and stained for CD3, CD4 and CD8, after which CD4+ and CD8+ T cells were sorted on a FACSAria. The sequence is built from TRBV4-1 and TRBJ1-5; TRBD1 is a weak D gene call, 5 bases matching. The clonotype comes from a human donor with alopecia areata. Sequenced here: CD8+ T cells sorted from blood, sampled at roughly week 30, from a patient treated with tofacitinib. The CDR3 region has the sequence CASSQEWGKSNQPQHF. The bases read TGCGCCAGCAGCCAAGAATGGGGGAAGAGCAATCAGCCCCAGCATTTT.